This T cell receptor beta chain was recovered during a study of identical twins. The study's findings and limits: The conclusions drew on cross-sectional statistical analysis instead of tracking the same donors.

Addition of a universal primer site occurred through template switching, and cDNA carried unique molecular identifiers. TCRdb re-derived calls from the 5' RACE reads in MiXCR, one entry per CDR3 protein. The repertoire holds roughly 230,000 distinct CDR3 sequences, with about 8% as singletons. Concerning this clonotype: As yet, its antigen is unknown.

Germline CDR1 DFQATT, CDR2 SNEGSKA (reference sequence). This CDR3 contains 15 residues. Trimming removed 3 bases at V and 1 base at J, with 14 bases between. These data are also associated with another study on yellow fever vaccine responses in identical twins.

The chain is built from TRBV20-1 and TRBJ2-3; D not resolved. Sequenced: CD8+ T cells sorted from blood. The TCR was taken from a woman aged 18 to 35 in good health. The CDR3 DNA reads TGCAGTGCTAGGTCGTTGCAGGAAGGCACAGATACGCAGTATTTT. Its translation: CSARSLQEGTDTQYF.